This T cell receptor beta chain was captured by sequencing in a study of graft-versus-host responses after intestinal transplantation. Study overall: Each recipient received a multivisceral, liver-intestinal, or isolated intestinal graft. Overall study results and limits: GvH clones were identified in recipient marrow, with some first appearing in ileum or blood. Early after transplant, HvG declines were associated with peak levels of circulating GvH clones.

The assay was immunoSEQ multiplex PCR, and TCRdb's table has in-frame clones only and misses some. The sample has 10,000 or so clones, nearly 95% seen once. Marrow after transplant was taken from the posterior iliac crest or another site. Comment on this clone: What it binds is unknown.

The CDR3 contains 11 residues. V lost 8 bases, J lost 10 bases, and 11 bases lay in between. Germline CDR1 is SNHLY and CDR2 is FYNNEI. V is TRBV2 and J is TRBJ1-4; no firm D call. The clonotype comes from a human patient who received an intestinal transplant, so some T cells may come from the graft donor. Sequences were derived from bone marrow, sampled around 500 days after intestinal transplantation. Written as DNA, the CDR3 is TGTGCCAGCGCGCAAGAACTAAAACTGTTTTTT. It yields the protein CASAQELKLFF.